This is a list of T cell receptor beta chains from one sample in a study of blood T cell repertoires in COVID-19. Assay used: immunoSEQ multiplex PCR; TCRdb lists only in-frame clones, some missing. The sample lists about 42,000 clones, approximately 88% occurring once. The sample consisted of peripheral blood. Receptors were obtained from a human donor in a cohort sampled during active COVID-19. Both conserved end residues are part of each CDR3. The D gene is left open where the match is weak. The size entry is marked missing in some rows and otherwise reads once, few, many or a size class.

V gene: TRBV9; CDR3 length: 15; clone size: -; J gene: TRBJ2-2; D gene: TRBD1; CDR3 protein: CASSGTGVGTGELFF; CDR3 DNA: TGTGCCAGCAGCGGAACAGGGGTTGGCACCGGGGAGCTGTTTTTT
V gene: TRBV4-1; CDR3 length: 14; clone size: -; J gene: TRBJ2-7; D gene: -; CDR3 protein: CASSELWLPYEQYF; CDR3 DNA: TGCGCCAGCAGTGAATTATGGCTTCCCTACGAGCAGTACTTC
V gene: TRBV4-1; CDR3 length: 16; clone size: -; J gene: TRBJ1-6; D gene: -; CDR3 protein: CASSQDFDTTNSPLHF; CDR3 DNA: TGCGCCAGCAGCCAAGATTTCGACACCACTAATTCACCCCTCCACTTT
V gene: TRBV6-2/TRBV6-3; CDR3 length: 16; clone size: -; J gene: TRBJ2-7; D gene: -; CDR3 protein: CASSPQTTASSYEQYF; CDR3 DNA: TGTGCCAGCAGTCCACAGACGACAGCGAGCTCCTACGAGCAGTACTTC
V gene: TRBV12-3/TRBV12-4; CDR3 length: 13; clone size: -; J gene: TRBJ1-4; D gene: -; CDR3 protein: CASGEGVYEKLFF; CDR3 DNA: TGTGCCAGCGGGGAGGGGGTGTATGAAAAACTGTTTTTT
V gene: TRBV10-3; CDR3 length: 12; clone size: -; J gene: TRBJ1-5; D gene: TRBD1; CDR3 protein: CATGTGVQPQHF; CDR3 DNA: TGTGCCACGGGGACAGGGGTTCAGCCCCAGCATTTT
V gene: TRBV6-6; CDR3 length: 17; clone size: -; J gene: TRBJ2-3; D gene: TRBD2; CDR3 protein: CASSLLRLAGPTDTQYF; CDR3 DNA: TGTGCCAGCAGTCTCTTGCGACTAGCGGGGCCCACAGATACGCAGTATTTT
V gene: TRBV24-1; CDR3 length: 17; clone size: -; J gene: TRBJ2-5; D gene: TRBD2; CDR3 protein: CATSDSTRGGFTETQYF; CDR3 DNA: TGTGCCACCAGTGATTCAACTAGGGGAGGGTTTACGGAGACCCAGTACTTC
V gene: TRBV2; CDR3 length: 12; clone size: -; J gene: TRBJ2-1; D gene: -; CDR3 protein: CASSGSGNEQFF; CDR3 DNA: TGTGCCAGCAGTGGTAGCGGAAATGAGCAGTTCTTC
V gene: TRBV6-2/TRBV6-3; CDR3 length: 13; clone size: -; J gene: TRBJ1-2; D gene: TRBD1; CDR3 protein: CASSPTGNYGYTF; CDR3 DNA: TGTGCCAGCAGCCCGACAGGGAATTATGGCTACACCTTC
V gene: TRBV27; CDR3 length: 17; clone size: -; J gene: TRBJ1-6; D gene: TRBD1; CDR3 protein: CASSLEGPGGSNSPLHF; CDR3 DNA: TGTGCCAGCAGTTTAGAAGGGCCAGGGGGGTCTAATTCACCCCTCCACTTT
V gene: TRBV6-2/TRBV6-3; CDR3 length: 15; clone size: -; J gene: TRBJ1-5; D gene: -; CDR3 protein: CASSTGTYSNQPQHF; CDR3 DNA: TGTGCCAGCAGTACCGGGACTTATAGCAATCAGCCCCAGCATTTT
V gene: TRBV4-2; CDR3 length: 13; clone size: once; J gene: TRBJ1-1; D gene: -; CDR3 protein: CASGPSRGAEAFF; CDR3 DNA: TGTGCCAGCGGTCCCTCTCGGGGGGCTGAAGCTTTCTTT
V gene: TRBV2; CDR3 length: 15; clone size: -; J gene: TRBJ2-5; D gene: TRBD2; CDR3 protein: CASSDRSGRGETQYF; CDR3 DNA: TGTGCCAGCAGTGATAGAAGCGGGCGGGGGGAGACCCAGTACTTC
V gene: TRBV19; CDR3 length: 14; clone size: once; J gene: TRBJ1-1; D gene: -; CDR3 protein: CASSIGTLNTEAFF; CDR3 DNA: TGTGCCAGTAGTATAGGGACACTTAACACTGAAGCTTTCTTT
V gene: TRBV5-5; CDR3 length: 14; clone size: -; J gene: TRBJ2-6; D gene: -; CDR3 protein: CASSGTGTANVLTF; CDR3 DNA: TGTGCCAGCAGCGGAACAGGGACGGCCAACGTCCTGACTTTC